The 4 T cell receptor beta chains listed next were all sequenced from one sample in a study of shared clonotypes between healthy human individuals. The data were produced by immunoSEQ multiplex PCR, yet TCRdb's version contains in-frame clones alone and is incomplete. Among about 960,000 clones listed, over 60% were seen once. Sequenced input: memory CD4+ T cells sorted from blood. Subset denoted: CD45RA-negative fraction. These TCRs come from a man aged 18 to 30 in good health.

The rearrangement links TRBV2 to TRBJ2-3, with D unresolved. CDR3 size: 13 residues. Trimming removed 7 bases from V and 2 bases from J, with 10 bases in between. The germline gives CDR1 SNHLY, CDR2 FYNNEI. In nucleotides, the CDR3 is TGTGCCAGCAACGAGGTTTCCACAGATACGCAGTATTTT. It yields the protein CASNEVSTDTQYF. The whole variable domain, filled in from reference TRBV2 and TRBJ2-3, reads EPEVTQTPSHQVTQMGQEVILRCVPISNHLYFYWYRQILGQKVEFLVSFYNNEISEKSEIFDDQFSVERPDGSNFTLKIRSTKLEDSAMYFCASNEVSTDTQYFGPGTRLTVL.

The chain carries TRBV27 and TRBJ2-7; TRBD2 might be the D (6 bases). There are 15 residues in the CDR3. V was trimmed by 7 bases and J by 6 bases, leaving 22 bases between them. From germline, CDR1 is MNHEY and CDR2 SMNVEV (reference sequence). CDR3 bases: TGTGCCAGCATGGGGGGAATTAGAGGAGGATCCGAGCAGTACTTC. Translation: CASMGGIRGGSEQYF.

Concerning this clone itself: Other nucleotide sequences from this sample produce the same CDR3. The rearrangement uses TRBV5-1 and TRBJ1-2; D call uncertain. The CDR3 runs to 13 residues. Germline assignment: CDR1 SGHRS and CDR2 YFSETQ. Trimming cost V 0 bases and J 0 bases, with 3 bases left between them. The DNA for the CDR3 is TGCGCCAGCAGCTTGGGGGCTAACTATGGCTACACCTTC. Translated: CASSLGANYGYTF.

This sequence joins TRBV4-3 and TRBJ1-6; TRBD1 is a possible D gene (5 bases). Germline V gene lookup returns CDR1 LGHNA and CDR2 YSLEER. Trimming removed 0 bases at V and 9 bases at J, with 18 bases between. The CDR3 sequence is 17 residues long. The CDR3 protein is CASSQEGAGQGGSPLHF. The DNA for the CDR3 is TGCGCCAGCAGCCAAGAAGGGGCGGGGCAGGGTGGTTCACCCCTCCACTTT.